This record covers a single T cell receptor beta chain. No antigen is known for it. This sample was included in a study of T cells expressing NK-cell markers. One entry per CDR3 protein, without DNA, is what TCRdb gives after re-calling the 5' RACE reads. This table lists 120,000 to 150,000 distinct CDR3 sequences. Notes on the study in general: Dominant NKG2C+ clonotype frequencies of about 1.0-7.5% of CD8+ T cells were measured in more than five donors.

From germline, CDR1 is SGHVS and CDR2 FQNEAQ. The CDR3 consists of 15 residues. The sequencing sample was made of blood T cells: a sorted CD56 or NKG2C T cell subset, CD4+ or CD8+ T cells, or bulk PBMC T cells (not recorded which). The V call is TRBV7-8, the J call TRBJ2-1. The TCR was taken from a man between 18 and 35 years old in good health. The CDR3 sequence: CASSLEGSFTDEQFF.